This T cell receptor beta chain was identified in a study of beta chain features in type 1 diabetes. Germline V gene data show CDR1 as MNHEY and CDR2 as SMNVEV (reference sequence). The V end lost 3 bases, the J end lost 7 bases, and 16 bases lay between the germline ends. This CDR3 region has 14 residues. Every bit of the isolated RNA underwent reverse transcription, so sequencing read expressed TCRB transcripts. The method was immunoSEQ multiplex PCR; TCRdb's version includes in-frame clones alone and lacks a portion of them. The table includes about 160,000 clones, less than 9.5% detected once. This clone turned up a few times. Its antigen is not known. Study conclusions and caveats: Moderately but significantly shorter TCRB CDR3s were found in Type 1 diabetes patients in all four CD4+ subsets. More deletions and fewer insertions at VDJ junctions were seen in type 1 diabetes patients.

The TCR originated in a woman aged 35 to 49 with type 1 diabetes. Material: central memory CD4+ T cells from blood. J is TRBJ2-7 and V is TRBV27; tentatively, D is TRBD1 (6 bases). The CDR3 DNA follows: TGTGCCAGCAGTTTCGGGGACAACTGGGGGGAGCAGTACTTC. Amino acids: CASSFGDNWGEQYF.